Shown below are 12 T cell receptor beta chains from a single sample sequenced in a study of shared clonotypes between healthy human individuals. TCRdb's copy holds only in-frame clones and misses some; the assay was immunoSEQ multiplex PCR. The top ten clones hold 0.36% of a sample with 2 million to 2.5 million clones, 90% to 95% of them seen once. The material sequenced was naive CD4+ T cells from PBMCs. The subset denotes: CD45RA+ positively selected. These receptors were taken from a man between 18 and 35 years old in good health. Some clones in this sample may be carry-over from other donors' samples.

The chain combines TRBV28 with TRBJ1-4, with a possible D match to TRBD1 (6 bases). Looked up from germline, CDR1 is MDHEN and CDR2 is SYDVKM. Trimming pared 7 bases from V and 7 bases from J, leaving 10 bases between. The CDR3 totals 12 residues. CDR3 amino acids: CASTTGAEKLFF. The CDR3 nucleotides are TGTGCCAGCACGACAGGAGCTGAAAAACTGTTTTTT.

The chain combines TRBV2 with TRBJ1-2, with D possibly TRBD1 on 6 matching bases. V lost 6 bases, J lost 0 bases, and 14 bases lay in between. The CDR3 has 15 residues. The germline CDR1 and CDR2 sequences are SNHLY and FYNNEI. The CDR3 DNA follows: TGTGCCAGCAGGGAGGACAGCTCGCCTAACTATGGCTACACCTTC. Encoded protein: CASREDSSPNYGYTF.

The chain recombines TRBV25-1 with TRBJ2-3; the match to TRBD1 covers 7 bases. The trim removed 5 bases at V and 4 bases at J, leaving 9 bases unmatched. CDR3 length equals 15 residues. CDR1 and CDR2 from the germline V gene are MGHDK and SYGVNS. Written as DNA, the CDR3 is TGTGCCAGCAGTCTGACAGGGTTCCGCTCAGATACGCAGTATTTT. It encodes CASSLTGFRSDTQYF.

The rearrangement uses TRBV12-5 and TRBJ2-3; TRBD2 aligns across 12 bases. From germline, CDR1 is LGHNT and CDR2 FRNRAP. V trimming: 6 bases; J trimming: 6 bases; junction bases outside the gene matches: 4. The CDR3 consists of 14 residues. DNA for the CDR3: TGTGCTAGTGGGACTAGCGGGAGTACCGATACGCAGTATTTT. As protein: CASGTSGSTDTQYF. Combining the CDR3 with reference TRBV12-5 and TRBJ2-3 gives the whole variable domain DARVTQTPRHKVTEMGQEVTMRCQPILGHNTVFWYRQTMMQGLELLAYFRNRAPLDDSGMPKDRFSAEMPDATLATLKIQPSEPRDSAVYFCASGTSGSTDTQYFGPGTRLTVL.

V is TRBV19 and J is TRBJ2-7, with a weak D call TRBD1 (6 bases). The germline V and J ends were trimmed by 5 bases and 2 bases, with 16 bases remaining between them. The CDR3 is 15 residues long. CDR1 is LNHDA, CDR2 SQIVND, per germline (reference sequence). CDR3 protein: CASSASRDTAYEQYF. The DNA of the CDR3 is TGTGCCAGTAGTGCTAGTAGGGACACCGCCTACGAGCAGTACTTC. Variable domain in full (rest from reference TRBV19 and TRBJ2-7): DGGITQSPKYLFRKEGQNVTLSCEQNLNHDAMYWYRQDPGQGLRLIYYSQIVNDFQKGDIAEGYSVSREKKESFPLTVTSAQKNPTAFYLCASSASRDTAYEQYFGPGTRLTVT.

J is TRBJ2-3 and V is TRBV7-3; 7 bases match TRBD2. The CDR3 totals 15 residues. Trimming cost V 8 bases and J 6 bases; bases outside gene matches: 14. Germline lookup yields CDR1 SGHTA and CDR2 FQGTGA. The CDR3 loop reads CASAPVAGLVDTQYF. CDR3 nucleotide sequence: TGTGCCAGCGCCCCGGTAGCGGGCTTGGTTGATACGCAGTATTTT. Using reference TRBV7-3 and TRBJ2-3 for the parts outside the CDR3, the full variable domain is GAGVSQTPSNKVTEKGKYVELRCDPISGHTALYWYRQSLGQGPEFLIYFQGTGAADDSGLPNDRFFAVRPEGSVSTLKIQRTERGDSAVYLCASAPVAGLVDTQYFGPGTRLTVL.

The J gene is TRBJ2-1, the V gene TRBV7-3; TRBD1 matches 8 bases. The CDR3 covers 15 residues. The ends lost 1 base at V and 3 bases at J; junction bases unmatched: 2. Germline loops: CDR1 SGHTA, CDR2 FQGTGA. DNA for the CDR3: TGTGCCAGCAGCTTAAACAGGGGGAACTACAATGAGCAGTTCTTC. Protein product: CASSLNRGNYNEQFF.

This chain connects TRBV7-3 to TRBJ1-1; 9 bases align to TRBD1. Germline CDR1 SGHTA, CDR2 FQGTGA. The CDR3 runs 16 residues. V was pared by 5 bases and J by 1 base, with 8 bases of the junction left unmatched. The CDR3 loop reads CASSRLGQGANTEAFF. The CDR3 DNA sequence: TGTGCCAGCAGCCGATTGGGACAGGGAGCGAACACTGAAGCTTTCTTT.

The count of this clone is one. This chain joins TRBV30 and TRBJ2-2; D gene ambiguous. The CDR3 loop spans 16 amino acids. In germline, CDR1 is GTSNPN, CDR2 SVGIG (reference sequence). As DNA, the CDR3 is TGTGCTTCCAATCCGGGCGCCAGATGGGACACCGGGGAGCTGTTTTTT. Its protein product is CASNPGARWDTGELFF.

The rearrangement links TRBV5-1 to TRBJ2-7, with 10 bases matching TRBD1. The CDR3 runs to 15 residues. Trimming took 0 bases from V and 5 from J; bases not matched to a gene: 5. Per the germline V gene, CDR1 is SGHRS and CDR2 is YFSETQ. The chain's CDR3 is CASSLVVGQGNEQYF. DNA for the CDR3: TGCGCCAGCAGCTTGGTAGTGGGACAGGGGAACGAGCAGTACTTC. The entire variable domain, with the rest obtained from reference TRBV5-1 and TRBJ2-7, is as follows: KAGVTQTPRYLIKTRGQQVTLSCSPISGHRSVSWYQQTPGQGLQFLFEYFSETQRNKGNFPGRFSGRQFSNSRSEMNVSTLELGDSALYLCASSLVVGQGNEQYFGPGTRLTVT.

This chain links TRBV6-5 with TRBJ2-6; 7 bases align to TRBD2. The CDR3 consists of 14 residues. The germline CDR1 and CDR2 sequences are MNHEY and SVGAGI. The CDR3 DNA reads as TGTTCCGCGGGAGATAGCTCTGGGGCCAACGTCCTGACTTTC. As protein: CSAGDSSGANVLTF.

In this sample, this clone turned up once. The gene calls are TRBV7-9 and TRBJ1-4, with D hard to call. The CDR3 is 18 residues long. Trimming took off 0 bases at V and 0 bases at J, with 14 bases between the two ends. Germline assignment: CDR1 SEHNR and CDR2 FQNEAQ (reference sequence). CDR3 coding DNA: TGTGCCAGCAGCTTAGCGCCGCCAGTCAGAGCAACTAATGAAAAACTGTTTTTT. Protein product: CASSLAPPVRATNEKLFF.